The clone carrying this T cell receptor (beta chain) showed up just a few times. Antigen unknown. The ends were cut back, 4 bases at V and 4 bases at J, with 17 bases in the middle. Per the germline V gene, CDR1 is MDHEN and CDR2 is SYDVKM. The CDR3 contains 16 residues. The data were obtained in a study of beta chain features in type 1 diabetes. CD4+ cells of the naive, central memory, regulatory and stem cell-like memory types were sorted via CD45RO/CCR7/CD25/CD127/CD95/CD27. The authors reverse transcribed all of the isolated RNA, so sequencing captured expressed TCRB transcripts. The read count averaged approximately 4 million across naive, central memory and regulatory T cell samples. Method: immunoSEQ multiplex PCR; TCRdb's copy keeps in-frame clones and lacks some. Found here are about 660,000 clones, about an eighth of them singletons; the top ten hold less than 0.04%. Findings and caveats of the study: Moderately but significantly shorter TCRB CDR3s were found in Type 1 diabetes patients in all four CD4+ subsets. Relative to healthy donors, patients appeared to have naive, central memory and Treg TCRB repertoires that were more similar. Type 1 diabetes patients had fewer VDJ junction insertions and more deletions.

The TCR was taken from a man between 18 and 35 years old with type 1 diabetes. The chain uses TRBV28 and TRBJ2-1; the D gene is possibly TRBD1 (6 bases). Specimen: naive CD4+ T cells from blood. In nucleotides, the CDR3 is TGTGCCAGCAGTTCTCTGCGAGGGACACAGTACAATGAGCAGTTCTTC. It yields the protein CASSSLRGTQYNEQFF.